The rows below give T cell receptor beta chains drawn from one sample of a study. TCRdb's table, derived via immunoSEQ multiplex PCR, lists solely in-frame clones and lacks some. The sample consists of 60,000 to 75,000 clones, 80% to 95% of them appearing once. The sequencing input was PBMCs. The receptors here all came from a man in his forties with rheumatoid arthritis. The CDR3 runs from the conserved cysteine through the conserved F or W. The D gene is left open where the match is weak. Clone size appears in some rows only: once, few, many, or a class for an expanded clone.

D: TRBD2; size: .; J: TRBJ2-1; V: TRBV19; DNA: TGTGCCAGTAGCGGGAGGGTACGGAGTGAGCAGTTCTTC; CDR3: CASSGRVRSEQFF
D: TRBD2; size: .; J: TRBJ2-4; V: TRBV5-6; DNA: TGTGCCAGCAGCTTGGTAGCGGGGGGCGCGAACATTCAGTACTTC; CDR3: CASSLVAGGANIQYF
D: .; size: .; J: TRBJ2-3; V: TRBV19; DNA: TGTGCCAGTAGCCGTATACGGGGGGCATCAGATACGCAGTATTTT; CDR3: CASSRIRGASDTQYF
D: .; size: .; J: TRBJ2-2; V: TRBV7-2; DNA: TGTGCCAGCAGATGGGGGGGGGAGCTGTTTTTT; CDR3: CASRWGGELFF
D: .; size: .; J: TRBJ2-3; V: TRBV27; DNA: TGTGCCAGCAGTATTACAAGCACAGATACGCAGTATTTT; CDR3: CASSITSTDTQYF
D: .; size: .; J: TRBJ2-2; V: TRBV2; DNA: TGTGCCAGCAGTGAAACAGGGTGGACCGGGGAGCTGTTTTTT; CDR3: CASSETGWTGELFF
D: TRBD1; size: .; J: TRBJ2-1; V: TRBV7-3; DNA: TGTGCCAGCAGCCGGGACAGCTCGAGCTCCTACAATGAGCAGTTCTTC; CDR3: CASSRDSSSSYNEQFF
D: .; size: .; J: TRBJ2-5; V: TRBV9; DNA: TGTGCCAGCAGCGGGAGGGGGGAAGGCCCCCAAGAGACCCAGTACTTC; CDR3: CASSGRGEGPQETQYF
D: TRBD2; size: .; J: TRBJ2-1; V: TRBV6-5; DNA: TGTGCCAGCAGTTACGAGACTAGCGGGGGGCGGAATGAGCAGTTCTTC; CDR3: CASSYETSGGRNEQFF
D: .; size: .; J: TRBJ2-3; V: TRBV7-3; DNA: TGTGCCAGCAGCGCTGCGAGGGGCCGCACAGATACGCAGTATTTT; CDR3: CASSAARGRTDTQYF
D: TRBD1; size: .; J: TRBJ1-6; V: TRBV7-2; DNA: TGTGCCAGCAGCGCGGACAGGGGAAATAATTCACCCCTCCACTTT; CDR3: CASSADRGNNSPLHF
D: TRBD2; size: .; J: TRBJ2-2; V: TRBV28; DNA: TGTGCCAGCAGCCCCACTAGCGCTGGCGCCGGGGAGCTGTTTTTT; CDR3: CASSPTSAGAGELFF
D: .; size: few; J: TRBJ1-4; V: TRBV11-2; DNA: TGTGCCAGCAGCTTAGCTTTAGCACCTTCGGAAAAACTGTTTTTT; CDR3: CASSLALAPSEKLFF
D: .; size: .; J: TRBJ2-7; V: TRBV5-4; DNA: TGTGCCAGCAGCTCGCCCCCGGGAAATGGCTACGAGCAGTACTTC; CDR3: CASSSPPGNGYEQYF
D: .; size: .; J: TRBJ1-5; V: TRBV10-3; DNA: TGTGCCACCTTGGACAGAAGCAATCAGCCCCAGCATTTT; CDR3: CATLDRSNQPQHF
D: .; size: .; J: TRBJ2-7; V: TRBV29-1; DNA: TGCAGCGTTGAAGCCTCCTACGAGCAGTACTTC; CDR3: CSVEASYEQYF
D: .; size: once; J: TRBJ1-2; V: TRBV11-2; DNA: TGTGCCAGCAGCTTACGGCAGTACTATGGCTACACCTTC; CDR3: CASSLRQYYGYTF
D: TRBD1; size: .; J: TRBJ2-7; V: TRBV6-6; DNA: TGTGCCAGCAGTTACTCTAGGGCAGGGGGAACCTACGAGCAGTACTTC; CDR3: CASSYSRAGGTYEQYF
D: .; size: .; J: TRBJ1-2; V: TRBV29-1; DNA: TGCAGCGTCCACACGGCCGGACGGGGTGATGGCTACACCTTC; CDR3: CSVHTAGRGDGYTF
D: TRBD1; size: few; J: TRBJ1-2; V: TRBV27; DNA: TGTGCCAGCAGTAACCGGGACAGGGGGTATGGCTACACCTTC; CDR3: CASSNRDRGYGYTF
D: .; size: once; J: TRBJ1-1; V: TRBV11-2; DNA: TGTGCCAGCAGCTGGATGGGTTCGGGGGCTTTCTTT; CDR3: CASSWMGSGAFF
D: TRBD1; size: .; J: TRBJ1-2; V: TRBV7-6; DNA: TGTGCCAGCAGCCCGCGGGACAGGGGGGCCTATGGCTACACCTTC; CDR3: CASSPRDRGAYGYTF
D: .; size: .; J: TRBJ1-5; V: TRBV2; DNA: TGTGCCAGCAAGGACATCATACGGAATCAGCCCCAGCATTTT; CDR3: CASKDIIRNQPQHF
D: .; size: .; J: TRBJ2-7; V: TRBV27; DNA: TGTGCCAGCAGTCCCCGGACGGGGCCCGTTAGCGAGCAGTACTTC; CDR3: CASSPRTGPVSEQYF
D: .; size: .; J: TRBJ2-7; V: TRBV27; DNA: TGTGCCAGCAGGTTAAGTAGCGTGTCCGGTGCCTACGAGCAGTACTTC; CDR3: CASRLSSVSGAYEQYF
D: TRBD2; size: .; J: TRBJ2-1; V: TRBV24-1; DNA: TGTGCCACCAGTGACTACGGACTAGCGGGAGTTGAGGGCTCCTACAATGAGCAGTTCTTC; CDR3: CATSDYGLAGVEGSYNEQFF
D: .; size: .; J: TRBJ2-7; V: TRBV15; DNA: TGTGCCACCAGCAGAGCTGGGGGTAAGTCCTACGAGCAGTACTTC; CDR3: CATSRAGGKSYEQYF
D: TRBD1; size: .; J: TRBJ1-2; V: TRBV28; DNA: TGTGCCAGCAGTCCCCGACAGGGCTTGGTTGATGGCTACACCTTC; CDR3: CASSPRQGLVDGYTF